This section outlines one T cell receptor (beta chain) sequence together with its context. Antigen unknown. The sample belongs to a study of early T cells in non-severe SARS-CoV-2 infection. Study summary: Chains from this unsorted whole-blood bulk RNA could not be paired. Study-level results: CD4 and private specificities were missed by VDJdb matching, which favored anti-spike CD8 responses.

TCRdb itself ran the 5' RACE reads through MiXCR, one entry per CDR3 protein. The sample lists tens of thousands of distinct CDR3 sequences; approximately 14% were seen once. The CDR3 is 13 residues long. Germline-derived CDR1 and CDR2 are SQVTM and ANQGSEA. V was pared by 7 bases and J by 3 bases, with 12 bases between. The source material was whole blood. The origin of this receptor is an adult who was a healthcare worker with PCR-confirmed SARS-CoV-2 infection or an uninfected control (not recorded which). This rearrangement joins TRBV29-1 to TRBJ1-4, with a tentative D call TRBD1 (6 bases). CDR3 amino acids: CSATGSPNEKLFF. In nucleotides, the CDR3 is TGCAGCGCCACAGGGTCGCCTAATGAAAAACTGTTTTTT. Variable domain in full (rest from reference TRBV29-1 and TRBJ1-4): SAVISQKPSRDICQRGTSLTIQCQVDSQVTMMFWYRQQPGQSLTLIATANQGSEATYESGFVIDKFPISRPNLTFSTLTVSNMSPEDSSIYLCSATGSPNEKLFFGSGTQLSVL.